These T cell receptor beta chains were read from a single sample in a study of shared clonotypes between healthy human individuals. Data came from immunoSEQ multiplex PCR; TCRdb stores just in-frame clones and leaves some out. The sample holds about 680,000 clones, more than 70% seen once. What was sequenced was memory CD4+ T cells sorted from blood. All receptors come from a woman aged 30 to 39 in good health. Both conserved end residues are part of each CDR3. The D gene is left open where the match is weak. Size is stated for part of the rows, as once, few or many counts, or as a class when the clone is expanded.

TRBD1	TRBV28	14	TRBJ2-7	NA	CASRVGTAWREQYF	TGTGCCAGCAGAGTAGGGACAGCCTGGAGGGAGCAGTACTTC
TRBD1	TRBV7-9	14	TRBJ2-2	NA	CASSVGTDGGELFF	TGTGCCAGCAGCGTCGGGACAGACGGCGGGGAGCTGTTTTTT
TRBD2	TRBV5-6	16	TRBJ2-3	NA	CASSSAGAAGADTQYF	TGTGCCAGCAGCTCGGCGGGAGCGGCGGGGGCAGATACGCAGTATTTT
NA	TRBV6-1	12	TRBJ1-3	NA	CASSGQGYTIYF	TGTGCCAGCAGTGGCCAAGGGTACACCATATATTTT
TRBD2	TRBV4-2	16	TRBJ2-7	NA	CASSQDPAGGSYEQYF	TGTGCCAGCAGCCAAGACCCGGCGGGAGGATCCTACGAGCAGTACTTC
NA	TRBV5-4	14	TRBJ2-2	NA	CASSSGVGTGELFF	TGTGCCAGCAGCTCGGGGGTCGGCACCGGGGAGCTGTTTTTT
TRBD2	TRBV30	14	TRBJ2-3	NA	CAWRTTSGTDTQYF	TGTGCCTGGCGCACGACTAGCGGCACAGATACGCAGTATTTT
TRBD1	TRBV7-8	16	TRBJ2-3	few	CASSLAGQGGTDTQYF	TGTGCCAGCAGCTTAGCGGGACAGGGGGGGACAGATACGCAGTATTTT
NA	TRBV29-1	13	TRBJ2-6	NA	CSAHVLGANVLTF	TGCAGCGCCCATGTACTAGGGGCCAACGTCCTGACTTTC
NA	TRBV30	11	TRBJ2-5	NA	CAWSSGETQYF	TGTGCCTGGTCCAGCGGAGAGACCCAGTACTTC
TRBD1	TRBV11-2	15	TRBJ1-1	once	CASSPVEGARTEAFF	TGTGCCAGCAGCCCGGTGGAGGGGGCGAGGACTGAAGCTTTCTTT
NA	TRBV2	13	TRBJ1-2	few	CASRETRNYGYTF	TGTGCCAGCAGAGAGACAAGAAACTATGGCTACACCTTC
NA	TRBV29-1	11	TRBJ2-7	NA	CSVPWGGEQYF	TGCAGCGTCCCTTGGGGTGGGGAGCAGTACTTC
NA	TRBV28	13	TRBJ2-1	NA	CASRLTDPNEQFF	TGTGCCAGCAGGCTGACAGACCCCAATGAGCAGTTCTTC
NA	TRBV19	16	TRBJ1-2	many	CASSIIGTGAGYGYTF	TGTGCCAGTAGTATAATCGGGACGGGGGCTGGCTATGGCTACACCTTC
NA	TRBV28	15	TRBJ2-3	NA	CASSSAGQTTDTQYF	TGTGCCAGCAGCTCTGCTGGACAGACCACAGATACGCAGTATTTT
NA	TRBV28	14	TRBJ1-5	once	CASSLDSINQPQHF	TGTGCCAGCAGCCTTGACAGCATCAATCAGCCCCAGCATTTT
NA	TRBV19	14	TRBJ2-1	once	CASRIYLTSNEQFF	TGTGCCAGTAGGATCTACCTGACATCCAATGAGCAGTTCTTC
NA	TRBV27	16	TRBJ1-3	NA	CASSVTRPFSGNTIYF	TGTGCCAGCAGCGTTACGAGGCCCTTCTCTGGAAACACCATATATTTT
NA	TRBV5-1	13	TRBJ2-3	NA	CASSPDGTDTQYF	TGCGCCAGCAGCCCCGACGGAACAGATACGCAGTATTTT
TRBD2	TRBV5-8	16	TRBJ2-1	NA	CASSLGGLAGGNEQFF	TGTGCCAGCAGCTTGGGAGGACTAGCGGGAGGAAATGAGCAGTTCTTC
NA	TRBV7-2	16	TRBJ2-3	NA	CASSPPGLLNTDTQYF	TGTGCCAGCAGCCCCCCCGGGCTTCTTAACACAGATACGCAGTATTTT
TRBD2	TRBV5-1	15	TRBJ2-1	NA	CASELAGGSYNEQFF	TGCGCCAGCGAGTTAGCGGGGGGCTCCTACAATGAGCAGTTCTTC
TRBD2	TRBV9	12	TRBJ2-1	NA	CASSVGLAGEFF	TGTGCCAGCAGCGTGGGACTAGCGGGAGAGTTCTTC
TRBD2	TRBV11-2	18	TRBJ2-1	few	CASSLSRDETDSGTTQFF	TGTGCCAGCAGCTTATCCCGGGACGAAACCGATAGCGGGACAACGCAGTTCTTC
NA	TRBV30	12	TRBJ1-4	NA	CAWSVGIQKLFF	TGTGCCTGGAGTGTGGGGATCCAAAAACTGTTTTTT
TRBD2	TRBV28	15	TRBJ2-3	NA	CASSFFGGRADTQYF	TGTGCCAGCAGTTTTTTCGGGGGGAGGGCAGATACGCAGTATTTT
NA	TRBV4-2	18	TRBJ2-2	NA	CASSQDRRAGGNTGELFF	TGTGCCAGCAGCCAAGATCGGAGAGCGGGTGGGAACACCGGGGAGCTGTTTTTT
NA	TRBV11-2	16	TRBJ2-5	NA	CASSLGPGKLQETQYF	TGTGCCAGCAGCTTAGGCCCCGGAAAGCTTCAAGAGACCCAGTACTTC
NA	TRBV9	14	TRBJ2-2	NA	CASSVSTNTGELFF	TGTGCCAGCAGCGTATCCACGAACACCGGGGAGCTGTTTTTT
NA	TRBV6-1	16	TRBJ1-5	NA	CASSEPPQGWGQPQHF	TGTGCCAGCAGTGAACCCCCCCAGGGTTGGGGTCAGCCCCAGCATTTT
NA	TRBV7-9	12	TRBJ2-7	few	CASSATSYEQYF	TGTGCCAGCAGCGCCACTAGCTACGAGCAGTACTTC
NA	TRBV29-1	12	TRBJ2-3	few	CSDRQGTDTQYF	TGCAGCGACAGACAGGGCACAGATACGCAGTATTTT
NA	TRBV6-6	16	TRBJ1-5	NA	CASSYGAGRPFQPQHF	TGTGCCAGCAGTTACGGAGCAGGGAGGCCGTTTCAGCCCCAGCATTTT
TRBD2	TRBV6-5	14	TRBJ2-2	NA	CASKSSGSHGELFF	TGTGCCAGCAAATCGAGCGGGAGTCACGGGGAGCTGTTTTTT
TRBD2	TRBV5-1	16	TRBJ2-2	NA	CASSWGTSIGTGELFF	TGCGCCAGCAGCTGGGGGACTAGCATTGGCACCGGGGAGCTGTTTTTT
NA	TRBV7-6	15	TRBJ1-5	NA	CASSLRGDSNQPQHF	TGTGCCAGCAGCTTAAGAGGAGATAGCAATCAGCCCCAGCATTTT
NA	TRBV6-1	13	TRBJ2-3	NA	CASSGVSTDTQYF	TGTGCCAGCAGTGGGGTTAGCACAGATACGCAGTATTTT
TRBD1	TRBV6-1	16	TRBJ2-3	NA	CASSGLQGVSTDTQYF	TGTGCCAGCAGTGGGTTGCAGGGGGTGTCCACAGATACGCAGTATTTT
NA	TRBV6-5	14	TRBJ1-2	NA	CASSYEGMGYGYTF	TGTGCCAGCAGTTATGAGGGTATGGGCTATGGCTACACCTTC
TRBD1	TRBV19	18	TRBJ2-2	NA	CASSMSPNRGKDTGELFF	TGTGCCAGTAGTATGAGTCCCAACAGGGGAAAGGACACCGGGGAGCTGTTTTTT
TRBD1	TRBV5-1	14	TRBJ2-7	NA	CASSSTGGIYEQYF	TGCGCCAGCAGCTCCACAGGGGGAATCTACGAGCAGTACTTC
TRBD2	TRBV2	14	TRBJ2-5	NA	CASSRTSGKETQYF	TGTGCCAGCAGTAGGACTAGCGGAAAAGAGACCCAGTACTTC
TRBD1	TRBV6-1	13	TRBJ2-3	NA	CASTRTGLDTQYF	TGTGCCAGCACCCGGACAGGCTTAGATACGCAGTATTTT
TRBD2	TRBV11-2	17	TRBJ2-7	NA	CASSLDVASGRAVEQYF	TGTGCCAGCAGCTTAGACGTAGCTAGCGGGAGGGCCGTCGAGCAGTACTTC
NA	TRBV4-2	14	TRBJ2-3	NA	CASRLSADTDTQYF	TGTGCCAGCAGACTCAGTGCGGACACAGATACGCAGTATTTT
TRBD2	TRBV4-1	16	TRBJ2-2	many	CASSHLSGDDTGELFF	TGCGCCAGCAGCCATCTCAGCGGGGATGACACCGGGGAGCTGTTTTTT
NA	TRBV14	12	TRBJ2-3	few	CASGGNTDTQYF	TGTGCCAGCGGGGGGAACACAGATACGCAGTATTTT
TRBD2	TRBV2	14	TRBJ2-3	few	CASTKGLAADTQYF	TGTGCCAGCACTAAGGGACTAGCGGCAGATACGCAGTATTTT
NA	TRBV6-5	13	TRBJ2-5	NA	CASSYSGRETQYF	TGTGCCAGCAGTTACTCAGGAAGAGAGACCCAGTACTTC
TRBD1	TRBV19	15	TRBJ2-2	few	CASSTTGAYTGELFF	TGTGCCAGTAGTACGACAGGGGCTTACACCGGGGAGCTGTTTTTT
TRBD2	TRBV5-6	13	TRBJ2-7	NA	CASTLTSGYEQYF	TGTGCCAGCACCCTCACTAGCGGCTACGAGCAGTACTTC
TRBD1	TRBV29-1	11	TRBJ2-7	NA	CSVTGLNEQYF	TGCAGCGTGACAGGGCTGAACGAGCAGTACTTC
NA	TRBV1	18	TRBJ2-1	NA	CTSSQEGLAGISYNEQFF	TGCACCAGCAGCCAAGAAGGTCTAGCGGGGATCTCCTACAATGAGCAGTTCTTC
NA	TRBV7-2	13	TRBJ1-5	NA	CASSAKTNQPQHF	TGTGCCAGCAGCGCGAAGACCAATCAGCCCCAGCATTTT
TRBD2	TRBV6-6	14	TRBJ2-7	NA	CASSQLAETHEQYF	TGTGCCAGCAGTCAACTAGCGGAGACCCACGAGCAGTACTTC
NA	TRBV5-1	14	TRBJ2-3	NA	CASSFGERTDTQYF	TGCGCCAGCAGCTTCGGGGAGCGCACAGATACGCAGTATTTT